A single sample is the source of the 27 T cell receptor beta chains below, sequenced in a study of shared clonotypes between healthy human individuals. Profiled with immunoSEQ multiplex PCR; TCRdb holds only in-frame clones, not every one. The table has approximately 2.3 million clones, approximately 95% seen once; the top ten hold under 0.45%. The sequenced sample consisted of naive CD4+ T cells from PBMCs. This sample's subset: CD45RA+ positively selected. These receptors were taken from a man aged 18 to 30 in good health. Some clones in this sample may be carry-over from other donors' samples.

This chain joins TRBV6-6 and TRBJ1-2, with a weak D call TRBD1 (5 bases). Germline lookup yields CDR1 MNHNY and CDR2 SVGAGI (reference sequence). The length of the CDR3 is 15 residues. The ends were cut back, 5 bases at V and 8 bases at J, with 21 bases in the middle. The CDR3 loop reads CASSSLGQGEGGYTF. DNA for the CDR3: TGTGCCAGCAGTAGCCTAGGACAAGGGGAGGGGGGCTACACCTTC.

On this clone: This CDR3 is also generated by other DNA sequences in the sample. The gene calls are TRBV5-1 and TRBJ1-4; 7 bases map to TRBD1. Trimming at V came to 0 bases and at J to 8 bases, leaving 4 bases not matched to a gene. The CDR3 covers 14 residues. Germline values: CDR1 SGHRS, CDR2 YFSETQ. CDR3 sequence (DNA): TGCGCCAGCAGCTTGGGACAGGGTAACGAAAAACTGTTTTTT. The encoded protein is CASSLGQGNEKLFF.

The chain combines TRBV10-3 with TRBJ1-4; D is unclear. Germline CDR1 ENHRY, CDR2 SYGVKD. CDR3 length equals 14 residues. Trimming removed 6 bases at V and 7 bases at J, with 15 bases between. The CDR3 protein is CAIRAGGAGEKLFF. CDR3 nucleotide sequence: TGTGCCATCAGGGCCGGCGGCGCGGGTGAAAAACTGTTTTTT.

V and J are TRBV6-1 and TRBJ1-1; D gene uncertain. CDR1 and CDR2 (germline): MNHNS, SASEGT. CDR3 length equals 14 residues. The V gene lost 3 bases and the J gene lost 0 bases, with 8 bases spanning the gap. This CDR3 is CASSDTAVNTEAFF. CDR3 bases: TGTGCCAGCAGTGACACCGCGGTGAACACTGAAGCTTTCTTT.

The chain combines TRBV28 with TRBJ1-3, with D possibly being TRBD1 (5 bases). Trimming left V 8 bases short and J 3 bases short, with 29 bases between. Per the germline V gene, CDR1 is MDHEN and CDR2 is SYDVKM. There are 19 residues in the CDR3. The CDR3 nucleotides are TGTGCCAGCCCTCTAAATCCCCTCAGGGCCGCCGGTATTGGAAACACCATATATTTT. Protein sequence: CASPLNPLRAAGIGNTIYF.

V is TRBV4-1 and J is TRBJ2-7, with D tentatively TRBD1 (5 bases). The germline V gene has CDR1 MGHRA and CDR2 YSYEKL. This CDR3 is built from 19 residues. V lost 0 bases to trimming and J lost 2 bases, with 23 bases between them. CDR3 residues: CASSQDLGLQALNPYEQYF. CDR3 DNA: TGCGCCAGCAGCCAAGATTTGGGGCTTCAGGCGCTGAACCCCTACGAGCAGTACTTC.

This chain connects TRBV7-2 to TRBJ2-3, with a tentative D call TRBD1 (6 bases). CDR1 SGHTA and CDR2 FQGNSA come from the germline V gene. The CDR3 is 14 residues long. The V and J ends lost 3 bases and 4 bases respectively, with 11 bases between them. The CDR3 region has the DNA TGTGCCAGCAGCTTCTCTAAGGGGGCAGATACGCAGTATTTT. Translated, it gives CASSFSKGADTQYF.

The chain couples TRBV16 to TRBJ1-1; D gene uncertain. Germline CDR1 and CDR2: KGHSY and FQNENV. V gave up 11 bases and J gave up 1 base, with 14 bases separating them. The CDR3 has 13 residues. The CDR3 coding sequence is TGTGCCTCAAGTCGGCTTCGGAACACTGAAGCTTTCTTT. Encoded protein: CASSRLRNTEAFF.

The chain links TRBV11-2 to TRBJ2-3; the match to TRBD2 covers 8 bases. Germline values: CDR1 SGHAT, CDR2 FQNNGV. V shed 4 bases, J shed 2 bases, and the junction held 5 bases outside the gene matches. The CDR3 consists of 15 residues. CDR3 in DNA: TGTGCCAGCAGCTCTGGAGCGGGAGTCACAGATACGCAGTATTTT. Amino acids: CASSSGAGVTDTQYF.

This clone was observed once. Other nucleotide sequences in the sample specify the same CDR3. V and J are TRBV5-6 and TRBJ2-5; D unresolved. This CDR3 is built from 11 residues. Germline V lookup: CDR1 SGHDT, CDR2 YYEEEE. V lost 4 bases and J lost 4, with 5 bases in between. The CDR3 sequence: CASSRRETQYF. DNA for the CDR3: TGTGCCAGCAGCCGCAGAGAGACCCAGTACTTC. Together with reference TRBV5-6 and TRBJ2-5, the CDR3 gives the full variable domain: DAGVTQSPTHLIKTRGQQVTLRCSPKSGHDTVSWYQQALGQGPQFIFQYYEEEERQRGNFPDRFSGHQFPNYSSELNVNALLLGDSALYLCASSRRETQYFGPGTRLLVL.

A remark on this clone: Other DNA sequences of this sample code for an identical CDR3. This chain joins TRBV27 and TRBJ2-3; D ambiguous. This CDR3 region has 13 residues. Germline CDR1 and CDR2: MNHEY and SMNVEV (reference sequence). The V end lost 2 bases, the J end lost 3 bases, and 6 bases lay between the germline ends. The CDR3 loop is CASSLLRTDTQYF. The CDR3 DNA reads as TGTGCCAGCAGTTTACTTAGAACAGATACGCAGTATTTT.

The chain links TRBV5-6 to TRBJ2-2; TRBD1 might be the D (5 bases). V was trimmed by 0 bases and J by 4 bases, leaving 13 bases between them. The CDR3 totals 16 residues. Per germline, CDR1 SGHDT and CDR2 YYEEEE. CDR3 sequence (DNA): TGTGCCAGCAGCTTGGTGTTTGGGGCCGCCACCGGGGAGCTGTTTTTT. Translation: CASSLVFGAATGELFF.

The CDR3 nucleotides read TGCGCCAGCAGCAGGGGACTAGCGGGAGTTGCCGAGACCCAGTACTTC. It yields the protein CASSRGLAGVAETQYF. V usage is TRBV5-1 and J usage is TRBJ2-5, with TRBD2 identical over 14 bases. Germline CDR1 reads SGHRS; CDR2 reads YFSETQ. This CDR3 region has 16 residues. V gave up 4 bases and J gave up 5 bases; unmatched junction bases: 7. Full variable domain (missing parts from reference TRBV5-1 and TRBJ2-5): KAGVTQTPRYLIKTRGQQVTLSCSPISGHRSVSWYQQTPGQGLQFLFEYFSETQRNKGNFPGRFSGRQFSNSRSEMNVSTLELGDSALYLCASSRGLAGVAETQYFGPGTRLLVL.

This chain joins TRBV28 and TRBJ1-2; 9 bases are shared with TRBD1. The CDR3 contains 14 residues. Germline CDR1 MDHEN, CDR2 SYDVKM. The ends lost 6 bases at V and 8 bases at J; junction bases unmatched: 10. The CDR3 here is CASRLTGGAEGYTF. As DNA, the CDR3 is TGTGCCAGCAGGTTAACAGGGGGCGCGGAGGGCTACACCTTC.

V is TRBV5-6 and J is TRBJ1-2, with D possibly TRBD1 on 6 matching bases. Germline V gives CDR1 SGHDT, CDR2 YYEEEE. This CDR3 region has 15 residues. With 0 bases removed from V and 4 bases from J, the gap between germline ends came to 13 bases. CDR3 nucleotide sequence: TGTGCCAGCAGCTTGGGACAGGAGGATACCTATGGCTACACCTTC. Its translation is CASSLGQEDTYGYTF.

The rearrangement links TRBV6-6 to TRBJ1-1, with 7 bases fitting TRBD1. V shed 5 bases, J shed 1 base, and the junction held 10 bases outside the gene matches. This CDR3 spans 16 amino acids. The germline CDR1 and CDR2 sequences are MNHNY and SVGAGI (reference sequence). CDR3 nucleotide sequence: TGTGCCAGCAGTAAACGACAGGGAACGGGGAACACTGAAGCTTTCTTT. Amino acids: CASSKRQGTGNTEAFF.

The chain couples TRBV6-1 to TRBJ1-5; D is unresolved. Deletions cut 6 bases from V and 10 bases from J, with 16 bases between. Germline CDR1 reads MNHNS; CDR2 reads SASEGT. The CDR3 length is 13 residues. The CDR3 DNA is TGTGCCAGCAGGGGTTATAACGAGAGTCCCCAGCATTTT. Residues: CASRGYNESPQHF.

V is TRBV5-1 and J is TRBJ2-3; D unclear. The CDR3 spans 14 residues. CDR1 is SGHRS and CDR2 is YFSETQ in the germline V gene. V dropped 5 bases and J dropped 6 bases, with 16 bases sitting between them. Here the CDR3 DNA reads TGCGCCAGCAGGCGAGTAAATCTAGGGGATACGCAGTATTTT. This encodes CASRRVNLGDTQYF.

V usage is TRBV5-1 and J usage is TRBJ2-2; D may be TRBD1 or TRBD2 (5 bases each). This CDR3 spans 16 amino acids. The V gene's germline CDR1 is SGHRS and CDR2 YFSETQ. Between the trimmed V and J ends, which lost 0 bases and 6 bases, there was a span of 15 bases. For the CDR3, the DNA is TGCGCCAGCAGCTTGGTTGGCCCAAAGGGACCCGGGGAGCTGTTTTTT. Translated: CASSLVGPKGPGELFF.

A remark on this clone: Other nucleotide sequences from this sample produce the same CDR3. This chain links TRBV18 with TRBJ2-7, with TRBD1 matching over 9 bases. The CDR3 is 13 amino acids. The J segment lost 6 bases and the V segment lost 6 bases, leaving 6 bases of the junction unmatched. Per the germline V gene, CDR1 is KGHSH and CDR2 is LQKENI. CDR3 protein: CASSPGQGGEQYF. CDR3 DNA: TGTGCCAGCTCCCCGGGACAGGGTGGCGAGCAGTACTTC.

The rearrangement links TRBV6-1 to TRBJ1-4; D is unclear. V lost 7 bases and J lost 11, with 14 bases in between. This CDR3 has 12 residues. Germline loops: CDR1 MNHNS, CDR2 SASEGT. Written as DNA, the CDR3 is TGTGCCAGCACTCCTACTAGGGAGAAACTGTTTTTT. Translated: CASTPTREKLFF.

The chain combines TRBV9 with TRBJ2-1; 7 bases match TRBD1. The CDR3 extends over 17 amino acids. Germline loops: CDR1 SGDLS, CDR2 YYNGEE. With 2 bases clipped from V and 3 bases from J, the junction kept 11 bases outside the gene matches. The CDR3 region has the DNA TGTGCCAGCAGCGTGGCCCAGGACAGGAGCTACTACAATGAGCAGTTCTTC. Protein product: CASSVAQDRSYYNEQFF.

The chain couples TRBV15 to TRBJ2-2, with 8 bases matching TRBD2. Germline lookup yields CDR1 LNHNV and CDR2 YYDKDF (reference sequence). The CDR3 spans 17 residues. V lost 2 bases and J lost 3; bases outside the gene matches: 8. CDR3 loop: CATSRTQSGRYTGELFF. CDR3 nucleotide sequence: TGTGCCACCAGCAGAACCCAAAGCGGGAGATACACCGGGGAGCTGTTTTTT.

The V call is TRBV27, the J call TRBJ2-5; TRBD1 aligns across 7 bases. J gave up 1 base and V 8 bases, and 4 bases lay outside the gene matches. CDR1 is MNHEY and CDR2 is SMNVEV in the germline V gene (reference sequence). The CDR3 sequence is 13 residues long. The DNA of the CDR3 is TGTGCCAGCGGGCGGACAGGCCAAGAGACCCAGTACTTC. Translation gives CASGRTGQETQYF.

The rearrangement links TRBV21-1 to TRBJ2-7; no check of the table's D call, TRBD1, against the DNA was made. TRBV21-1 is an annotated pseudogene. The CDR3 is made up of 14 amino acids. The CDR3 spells CASSKLGRVYEQYF. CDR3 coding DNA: TGTGCCAGCAGCAAATTAGGCAGGGTCTACGAGCAGTACTTC.

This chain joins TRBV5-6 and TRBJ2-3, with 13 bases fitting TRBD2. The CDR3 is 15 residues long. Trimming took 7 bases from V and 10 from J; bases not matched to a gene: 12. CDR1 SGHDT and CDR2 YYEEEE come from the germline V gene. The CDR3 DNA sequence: TGTGCCAGCGGGCCCCGGACTAGCGGGAGAGTTCCGCAGTATTTT. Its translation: CASGPRTSGRVPQYF.

CDR3 region: CSVIKAGGPTDTQYF. The DNA of the CDR3 is TGCAGCGTTATAAAAGCGGGAGGGCCCACAGATACGCAGTATTTT. This chain uses TRBV29-1 with TRBJ2-3; 10 bases line up with TRBD2. The CDR3 is made up of 15 amino acids. The germline gives CDR1 SQVTM, CDR2 ANQGSEA. J lost 2 bases, V lost 5 bases, and 7 bases had no gene match.